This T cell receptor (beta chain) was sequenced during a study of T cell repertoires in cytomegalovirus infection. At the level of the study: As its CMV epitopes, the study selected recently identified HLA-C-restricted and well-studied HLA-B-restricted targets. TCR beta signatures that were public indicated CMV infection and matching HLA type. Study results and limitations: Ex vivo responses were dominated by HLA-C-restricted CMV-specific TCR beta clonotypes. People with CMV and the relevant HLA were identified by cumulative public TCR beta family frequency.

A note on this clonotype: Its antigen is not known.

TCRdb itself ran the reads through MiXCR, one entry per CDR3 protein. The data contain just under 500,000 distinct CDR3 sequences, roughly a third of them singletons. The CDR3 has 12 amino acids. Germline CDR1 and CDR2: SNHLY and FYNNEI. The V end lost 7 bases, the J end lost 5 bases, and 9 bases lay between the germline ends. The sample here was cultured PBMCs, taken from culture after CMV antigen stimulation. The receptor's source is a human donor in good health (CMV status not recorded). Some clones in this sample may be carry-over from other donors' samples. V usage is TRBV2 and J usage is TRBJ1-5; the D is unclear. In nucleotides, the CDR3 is TGTGCCAGCAAGCTAAGATATCAGCCCCAGCATTTT. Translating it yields CASKLRYQPQHF.